This T cell receptor (beta chain) is from a study of shared T cell receptors in the human thymus. This CDR3 contains 19 residues. J was trimmed by 0 bases and V by 5 bases; bases with no gene match: 15. CDR1 LGHNT and CDR2 FRNRAP come from the germline V gene. Some clones are missing from TCRdb's copy, which holds only in-frame ones; the method was immunoSEQ multiplex PCR. The data contain hundreds of thousands of clones, over 75% of them seen just once; the ten biggest clones take up roughly 0.0087%. This clone was detected once. A further study also used this sample, focusing on human thymus T cells. As that report states: The donor group consisted of healthy Finnish infants who were having corrective surgery for congenital heart defects. The thymus tissue came from resections taken during corrective heart surgery. Among thymic and blood repertoires, usage of V and J genes appeared biased. A high degree of thymic repertoire overlap among unrelated individuals was reported in related research.

The sample comprised thymocytes. The chain combines TRBV12-5 with TRBJ1-5; 8 bases fit TRBD1. The sequence derives from a boy under three years old with a congenital heart defect. The CDR3 coding sequence is TGTGCTAGTGGTCCCTCGGGACAGGACGATACCCATAGCAATCAGCCCCAGCATTTT. Residues: CASGPSGQDDTHSNQPQHF.